The 12 T cell receptor beta chains below come from one sample, sequenced in a study of vaccination and CD4 T cells after COVID-19. These receptors have no identified antigens. The Oncomine TCR Beta short-read assay generated sequence data from the DNA of cultured CD4+ T cells. Using its own MiXCR run on the PCR reads, TCRdb lists one record per CDR3 protein. The table lists about 14,000 distinct CDR3 sequences, about 46% of them singletons, with around a sixth in the top ten. Treatment specified: roughly 10-day PBMC culture with coronavirus spike peptide pools or control peptides (ViraFEST assay). Material for sequencing was cultured CD4+ T cells from blood. These TCRs come from a human donor with COVID-19.

The chain couples TRBV20-1 to TRBJ2-5; D might be TRBD2 (5 bases). There are 11 residues in the CDR3. CDR1 is DFQATT, CDR2 SNEGSKA, per germline (reference sequence). CDR3 in DNA: TGCACCGCGGGCCGCCCAGAGACCCAGTACTTC. Amino acid sequence: CTAGRPETQYF.

The gene calls are TRBV5-1 and TRBJ1-1; weak D call: TRBD1 (6 bases). Per the germline V gene, CDR1 is SGHRS and CDR2 is YFSETQ. V lost 0 bases and J lost 3, with 9 bases in between. The CDR3 length is 14 residues. The CDR3 loop is CASSLEGGDTEAFF. The CDR3 region has the DNA TGCGCCAGCAGCTTGGAGGGGGGAGACACTGAAGCTTTCTTT.

The chain recombines TRBV2 with TRBJ1-1; no clear D. Trimming pared 7 bases from V and 0 bases from J, leaving 3 bases between. Germline V CDR1 and CDR2: SNHLY, FYNNEI. The CDR3 extends over 11 amino acids. The CDR3 reads CASKVNTEAFF. As DNA, the CDR3 is TGTGCCAGCAAGGTGAACACTGAAGCTTTCTTT.

The rearrangement joins TRBV28 to TRBJ2-3; D is possibly TRBD1 or TRBD2 (6 bases each). The CDR3 totals 12 residues. Germline loops: CDR1 MDHEN, CDR2 SYDVKM. V lost 8 bases and J 2 bases, leaving 8 bases between the germline ends. In DNA, the CDR3 is TGTGCCAGCGGGGGGCTCACAGATACGCAGTATTTT. This gives the protein CASGGLTDTQYF.

This clonotype was observed a handful of times. The rearrangement links TRBV10-3 to TRBJ2-7; D gene uncertain. The V gene's germline CDR1 is ENHRY and CDR2 SYGVKD. The V end lost 0 bases, the J end lost 7 bases, and 4 bases lay between the germline ends. The CDR3 runs to 11 residues. CDR3 in DNA: TGTGCCATCAGTGAGTCTCGAGAGCAGTACTTC. Translating it yields CAISESREQYF.

The rearrangement joins TRBV2 to TRBJ2-1; 10 nucleotides agree with TRBD1. Germline assignment: CDR1 SNHLY and CDR2 FYNNEI. The J segment lost 9 bases and the V segment lost 1 base, leaving 9 bases of the junction unmatched. The CDR3 extends over 16 amino acids. CDR3 in amino acids: CASSEVRTGGGGEQFF. Here the CDR3 DNA reads TGTGCCAGCAGTGAAGTAAGGACAGGGGGAGGCGGTGAGCAGTTCTTC.

This clonotype was detected a few times. The V and J genes are TRBV24-1 and TRBJ2-3; 12 bases agree with TRBD2. V lost 4 bases, J lost 5 bases, and 6 bases stayed unmatched. Germline V gene sequence: CDR1 KGHDR, CDR2 SFDVKD. The CDR3 consists of 16 residues. The CDR3 DNA reads as TGTGCCACCAGTGAACAGACTAGCGGGGGTTTAGATACGCAGTATTTT. Amino acid sequence: CATSEQTSGGLDTQYF.

The chain uses TRBV5-1 and TRBJ2-5; 11 bases fit TRBD1. There are 15 residues in the CDR3. The J segment lost 5 bases and the V segment lost 0 bases, leaving 3 bases of the junction unmatched. CDR1 SGHRS and CDR2 YFSETQ come from the germline V gene. The CDR3 protein is CASSLAGTGGETQYF. The CDR3 coding sequence is TGCGCCAGCAGCTTGGCCGGGACAGGGGGGGAGACCCAGTACTTC.

As regards this clonotype: The junction and the germline gene differ at one end; a read error may be behind it. V usage is TRBV6-4 and J usage is TRBJ2-4; possibly TRBD2 for D (6 bases). The V gene's germline CDR1 is MRHNA and CDR2 SNTAGT. The CDR3 covers 16 residues. The CDR3 is CASSYSGVIAKNIQYF. As DNA, the CDR3 is TGTGCCAGCAGTTACTCGGGGGTAATAGCCAAAAACATTCAGTACTTC.

The chain combines TRBV9 with TRBJ2-5; D remains unclear. CDR3 length equals 15 residues. Germline V gives CDR1 SGDLS, CDR2 YYNGEE. V shed 3 bases and J shed 4 bases, with 16 bases lying between them. CDR3 sequence (DNA): TGTGCCAGCAGCGGATCGGGTTCCCACCCAGAGACCCAGTACTTC. Translation gives CASSGSGSHPETQYF.

V gene TRBV6-2 or TRBV6-3 combines with J gene TRBJ2-7, with D tentatively TRBD2 (5 bases). The V end was cut by 2 bases, the J end by 3 bases, with 17 bases between. The CDR3 runs to 16 residues. Germline V lookup: CDR1 MNHEY, CDR2 SVGEGT. The CDR3 nucleotides are TGTGCCAGCAGTTACGGTCCAGGACTGGAGTACTACGAGCAGTACTTC. The encoded protein is CASSYGPGLEYYEQYF.

This clonotype was found a few times. The chain employs TRBV6-2 or TRBV6-3 and TRBJ1-5; 9 nucleotides align to TRBD1. The germline V gene encodes CDR1 MNHEY and CDR2 SVGEGT. The CDR3 loop spans 16 amino acids. Germline trimming cut 5 bases from V and 6 bases from J; bases unmatched to any gene: 11. The CDR3 region is CASSLHRTGVGQPQHF. DNA of the CDR3: TGTGCCAGCAGTCTCCATAGGACAGGGGTCGGTCAGCCCCAGCATTTT.